This T cell receptor (beta chain) was captured in a study of PD-L1 blockade in urothelial cancer. This clone was detected a few times. The CDR3 has 13 amino acids. Losses at the gene ends were 5 bases for V and 9 bases for J; bases not matched to a gene: 8. Germline V lookup: CDR1 SGHTA, CDR2 FQGNSA. Generated by immunoSEQ multiplex PCR, the TCRdb table keeps only in-frame clones and is missing some. The sample consists of under 120,000 clones, approximately 85% of them appearing once. The clonotype was recovered from a man between 50 and 59 years old with urothelial cancer. Sample: PBMCs, taken around atezolizumab (anti-PD-L1) treatment. The rearrangement uses TRBV7-2 and TRBJ2-7; the match to TRBD2 covers 9 bases. The CDR3 spells CASSPTSGTVQYF. For the CDR3, the DNA is TGTGCCAGCAGCCCGACTAGCGGTACAGTGCAGTACTTC.